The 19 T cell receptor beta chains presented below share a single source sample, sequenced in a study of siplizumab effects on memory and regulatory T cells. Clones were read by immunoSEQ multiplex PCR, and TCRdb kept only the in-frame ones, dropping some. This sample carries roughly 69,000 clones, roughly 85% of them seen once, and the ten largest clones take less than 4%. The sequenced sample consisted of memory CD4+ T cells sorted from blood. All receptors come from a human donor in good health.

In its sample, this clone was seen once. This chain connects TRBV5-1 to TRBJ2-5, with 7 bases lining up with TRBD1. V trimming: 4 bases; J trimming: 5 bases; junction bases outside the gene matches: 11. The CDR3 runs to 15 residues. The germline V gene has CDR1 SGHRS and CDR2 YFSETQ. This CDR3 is CASSTQGLSRETQYF. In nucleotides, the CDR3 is TGCGCCAGCAGCACACAGGGGCTCAGTCGGGAGACCCAGTACTTC.

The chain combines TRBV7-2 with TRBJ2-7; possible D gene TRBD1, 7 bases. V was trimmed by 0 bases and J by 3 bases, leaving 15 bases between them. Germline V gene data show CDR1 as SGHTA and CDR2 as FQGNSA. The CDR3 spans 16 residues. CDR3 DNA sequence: TGTGCCAGCAGCTTAGCGGGGCAGGGGGGCGGCTACGAGCAGTACTTC. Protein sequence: CASSLAGQGGGYEQYF.

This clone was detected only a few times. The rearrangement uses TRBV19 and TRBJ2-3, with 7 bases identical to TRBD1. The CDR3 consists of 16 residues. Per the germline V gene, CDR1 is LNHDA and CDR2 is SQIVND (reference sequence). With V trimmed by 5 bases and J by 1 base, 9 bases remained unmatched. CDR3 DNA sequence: TGTGCCAGTAGTCTGAAACAGGGGTACCGCACAGATACGCAGTATTTT. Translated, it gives CASSLKQGYRTDTQYF.

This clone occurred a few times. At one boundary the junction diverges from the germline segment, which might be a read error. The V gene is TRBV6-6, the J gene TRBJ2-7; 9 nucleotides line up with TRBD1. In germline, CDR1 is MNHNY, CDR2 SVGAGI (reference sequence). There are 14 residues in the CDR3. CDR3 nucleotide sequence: TGTGCCAGCGGTTACGGGGACAGGGCTAACGAGCAGTACTTC. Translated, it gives CASGYGDRANEQYF.

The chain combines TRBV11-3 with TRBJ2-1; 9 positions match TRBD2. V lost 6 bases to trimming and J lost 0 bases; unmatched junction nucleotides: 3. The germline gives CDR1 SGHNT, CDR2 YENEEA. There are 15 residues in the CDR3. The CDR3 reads CASSSGGSSYNEQFF. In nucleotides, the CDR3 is TGTGCCAGCAGTAGCGGGGGAAGCTCCTACAATGAGCAGTTCTTC.

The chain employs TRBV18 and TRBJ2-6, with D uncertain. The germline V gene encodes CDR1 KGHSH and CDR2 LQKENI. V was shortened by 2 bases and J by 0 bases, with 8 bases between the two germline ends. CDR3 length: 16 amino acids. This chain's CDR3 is CASSPYRHSGANVLTF. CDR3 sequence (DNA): TGTGCCAGCTCACCATACAGACACTCTGGGGCCAACGTCCTGACTTTC.

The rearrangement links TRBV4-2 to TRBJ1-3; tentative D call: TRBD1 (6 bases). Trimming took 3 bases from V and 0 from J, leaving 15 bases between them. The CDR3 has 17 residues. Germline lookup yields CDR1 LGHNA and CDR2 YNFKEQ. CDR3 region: CASSQQQGSSSGNTIYF. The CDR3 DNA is TGTGCCAGCAGCCAGCAACAGGGCTCAAGCTCTGGAAACACCATATATTTT.

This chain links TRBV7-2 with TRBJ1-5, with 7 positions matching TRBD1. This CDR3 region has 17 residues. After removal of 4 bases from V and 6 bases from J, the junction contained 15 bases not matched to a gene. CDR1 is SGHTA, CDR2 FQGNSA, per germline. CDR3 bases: TGTGCCAGCAGCTCCCCTCCCCGACAGGGAATGGGTCAGCCCCAGCATTTT. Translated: CASSSPPRQGMGQPQHF.

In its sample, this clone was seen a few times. CDR3 amino acids: CSGQGAFDEQYF. The CDR3 nucleotides are TGCAGCGGACAGGGGGCGTTCGACGAGCAGTACTTC. The chain uses TRBV29-1 and TRBJ2-7; 10 nucleotides agree with TRBD1. J gave up 5 bases and V 7 bases, and 5 bases lay outside the gene matches. The CDR3 is made up of 12 amino acids. Germline assignment: CDR1 SQVTM and CDR2 ANQGSEA.

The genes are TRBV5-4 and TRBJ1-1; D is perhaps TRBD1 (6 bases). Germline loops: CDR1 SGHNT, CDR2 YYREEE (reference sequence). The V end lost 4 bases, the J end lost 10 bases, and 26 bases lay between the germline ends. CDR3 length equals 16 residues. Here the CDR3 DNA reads TGTGCCAGCAGCCAAGATCAGGACAGTGGTTCGTCGAGAGCTTTCTTT. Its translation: CASSQDQDSGSSRAFF.

CDR3 DNA sequence: TGTGCCAGCAGGAGGGACAGGCGAAACCGTGGCTACACCTTC. Encoded protein: CASRRDRRNRGYTF. J is TRBJ1-2 and V is TRBV2; 8 nucleotides match TRBD1. The CDR3 length is 14 residues. Per the germline V gene, CDR1 is SNHLY and CDR2 is FYNNEI. After removal of 6 bases from V and 7 bases from J, the junction contained 10 bases not matched to a gene.

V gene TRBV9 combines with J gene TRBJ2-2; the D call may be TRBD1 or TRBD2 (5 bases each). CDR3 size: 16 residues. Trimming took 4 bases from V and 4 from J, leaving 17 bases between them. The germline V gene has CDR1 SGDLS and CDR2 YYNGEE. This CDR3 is CASSPMGRIGTGELFF. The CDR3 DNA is TGTGCCAGCAGCCCCATGGGACGGATAGGCACCGGGGAGCTGTTTTTT.

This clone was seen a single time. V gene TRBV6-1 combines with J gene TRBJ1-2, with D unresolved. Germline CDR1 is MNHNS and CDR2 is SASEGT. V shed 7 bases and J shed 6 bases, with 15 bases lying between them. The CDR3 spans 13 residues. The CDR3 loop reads CASTKPQLDGYTF. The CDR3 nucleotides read TGTGCCAGCACCAAACCACAGTTAGATGGCTACACCTTC.

In DNA, the CDR3 is TGTGCCAGCAGCTTAGTACGGTGGGGTGGCTACACCTTC. Translated, it gives CASSLVRWGGYTF. The chain links TRBV11-2 to TRBJ1-2; no clear D. Germline V gene data show CDR1 as SGHAT and CDR2 as FQNNGV. Trimming pared 1 base from V and 7 bases from J, leaving 10 bases between. This CDR3 contains 13 residues.

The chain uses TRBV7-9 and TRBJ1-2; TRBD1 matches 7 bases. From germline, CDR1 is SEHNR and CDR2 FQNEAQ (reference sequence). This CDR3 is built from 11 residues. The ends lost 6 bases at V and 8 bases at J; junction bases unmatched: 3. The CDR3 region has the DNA TGTGCCAGCAGACAACAGGGGGGCTACACCTTC. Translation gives CASRQQGGYTF.

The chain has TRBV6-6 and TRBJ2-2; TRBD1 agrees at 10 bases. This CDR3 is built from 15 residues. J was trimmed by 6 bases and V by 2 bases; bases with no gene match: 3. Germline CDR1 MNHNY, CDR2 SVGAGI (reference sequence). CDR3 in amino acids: CASSYTDRGSGELFF. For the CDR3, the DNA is TGTGCCAGCAGTTACACGGACAGGGGGTCCGGGGAGCTGTTTTTT.

The DNA of the CDR3 is TGTGCCAGCAGCTTAGATTGGGGAGCTAGCGGGGGGGCGCTCCAAGAGACCCAGTACTTC. As protein: CASSLDWGASGGALQETQYF. The chain is built from TRBV11-2 and TRBJ2-5; TRBD2 matches at 12 bases. The germline V gene has CDR1 SGHAT and CDR2 FQNNGV. Trimming took 0 bases from V and 1 from J; bases not matched to a gene: 12. The CDR3 loop spans 20 amino acids.

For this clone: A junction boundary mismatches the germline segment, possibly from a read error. CDR3 residues: CASSNPGLAGGRNAGELFF. The CDR3 DNA sequence: TGTGCCAGTAGTAACCCGGGACTAGCGGGGGGGAGGAACGCCGGGGAGCTGTTTTTT. The J gene is TRBJ2-2, the V gene TRBV19, with TRBD2 matching over 16 bases. The germline V gene has CDR1 LNHDA and CDR2 SQIVND (reference sequence). The CDR3 spans 19 residues.

The CDR3 spells CASSFSRGYRLSTDTQYF. CDR3 coding DNA: TGTGCCAGCAGCTTTTCCAGGGGGTATAGATTGAGCACAGATACGCAGTATTTT. The V and J genes are TRBV5-6 and TRBJ2-3; 7 nucleotides line up with TRBD1. This CDR3 is built from 18 residues. CDR1 and CDR2 (germline): SGHDT, YYEEEE. After removal of 2 bases from V and 0 bases from J, the junction contained 12 bases not matched to a gene.